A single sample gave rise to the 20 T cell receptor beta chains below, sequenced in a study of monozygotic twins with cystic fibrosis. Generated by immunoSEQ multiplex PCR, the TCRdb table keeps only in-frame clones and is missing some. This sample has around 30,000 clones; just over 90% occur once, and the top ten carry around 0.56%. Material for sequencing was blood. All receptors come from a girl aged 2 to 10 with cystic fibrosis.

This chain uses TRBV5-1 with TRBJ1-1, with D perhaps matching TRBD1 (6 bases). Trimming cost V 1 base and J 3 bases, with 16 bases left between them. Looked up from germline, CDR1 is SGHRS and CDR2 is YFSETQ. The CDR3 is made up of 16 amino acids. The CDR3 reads CASSLLGGYRDTEAFF. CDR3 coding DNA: TGCGCCAGCAGCTTGCTGGGGGGCTATCGGGACACTGAAGCTTTCTTT.

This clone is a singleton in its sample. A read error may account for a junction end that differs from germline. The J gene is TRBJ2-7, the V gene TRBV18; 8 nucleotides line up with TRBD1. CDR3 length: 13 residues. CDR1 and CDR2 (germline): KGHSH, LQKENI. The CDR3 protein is CASSPQGAYEQYF. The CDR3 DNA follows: TGTGCCAGCTCTCCACAGGGGGCCTACGAGCAGTACTTC.

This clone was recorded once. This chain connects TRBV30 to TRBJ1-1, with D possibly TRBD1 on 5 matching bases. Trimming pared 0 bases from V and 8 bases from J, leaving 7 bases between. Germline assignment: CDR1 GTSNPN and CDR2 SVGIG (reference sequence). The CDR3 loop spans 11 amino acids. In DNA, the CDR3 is TGTGCCTGGAGTGTCGGGGGGGAAGCTTTCTTT. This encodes CAWSVGGEAFF.

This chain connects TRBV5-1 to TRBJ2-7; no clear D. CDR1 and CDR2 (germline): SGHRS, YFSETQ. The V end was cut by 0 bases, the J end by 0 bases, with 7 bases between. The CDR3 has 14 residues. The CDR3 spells CASSLGSYSYEQYF. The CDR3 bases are TGCGCCAGCAGCTTGGGGTCATACTCCTACGAGCAGTACTTC.

CDR3 in DNA: TGTGCCAGCAGTTTATCTCCCCGCACAGATACGCAGTATTTT. Protein sequence: CASSLSPRTDTQYF. The genes are TRBV9 and TRBJ2-3; unclear D gene. Trimming pared 5 bases from V and 1 base from J, leaving 11 bases between. The CDR3 spans 14 residues. Per the germline V gene, CDR1 is SGDLS and CDR2 is YYNGEE.

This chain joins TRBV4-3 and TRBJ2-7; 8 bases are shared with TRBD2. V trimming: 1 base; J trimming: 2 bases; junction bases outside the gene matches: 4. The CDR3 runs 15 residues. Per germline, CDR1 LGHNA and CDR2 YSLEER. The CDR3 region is CASSQGRGVPYEQYF. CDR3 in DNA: TGCGCCAGCAGCCAAGGGCGGGGGGTCCCCTACGAGCAGTACTTC.

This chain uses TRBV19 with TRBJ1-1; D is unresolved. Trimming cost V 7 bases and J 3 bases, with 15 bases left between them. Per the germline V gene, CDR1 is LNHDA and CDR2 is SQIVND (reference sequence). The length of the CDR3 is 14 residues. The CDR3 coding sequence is TGTGCCAGTACCCTAGGGAAGGTCGACACTGAAGCTTTCTTT. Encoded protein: CASTLGKVDTEAFF.

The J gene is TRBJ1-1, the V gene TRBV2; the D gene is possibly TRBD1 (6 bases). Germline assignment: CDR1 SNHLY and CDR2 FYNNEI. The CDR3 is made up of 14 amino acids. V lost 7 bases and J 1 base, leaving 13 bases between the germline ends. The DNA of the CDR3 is TGTGCCAGCACTTACAGGGTCGAGAACACTGAAGCTTTCTTT. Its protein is CASTYRVENTEAFF.

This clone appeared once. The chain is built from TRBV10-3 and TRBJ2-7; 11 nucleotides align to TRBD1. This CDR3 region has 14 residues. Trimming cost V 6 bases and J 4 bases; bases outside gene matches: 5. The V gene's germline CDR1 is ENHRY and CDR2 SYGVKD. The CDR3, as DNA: TGTGCCATCAGGGGACAGGGGGAAGGGTACGAGCAGTACTTC. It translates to CAIRGQGEGYEQYF.

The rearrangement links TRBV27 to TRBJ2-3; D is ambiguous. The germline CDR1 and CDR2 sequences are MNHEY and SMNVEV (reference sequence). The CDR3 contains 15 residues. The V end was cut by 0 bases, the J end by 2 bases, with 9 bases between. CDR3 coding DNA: TGTGCCAGCAGTTTATCCCGTCCTACCACAGATACGCAGTATTTT. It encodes CASSLSRPTTDTQYF.

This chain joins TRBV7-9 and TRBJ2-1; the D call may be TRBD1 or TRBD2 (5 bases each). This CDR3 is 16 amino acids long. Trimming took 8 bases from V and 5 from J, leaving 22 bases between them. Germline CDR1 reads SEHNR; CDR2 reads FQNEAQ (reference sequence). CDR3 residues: CASDSLGQGANNEQFF. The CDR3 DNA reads TGTGCCAGCGACAGCTTGGGTCAGGGAGCGAACAATGAGCAGTTCTTC.

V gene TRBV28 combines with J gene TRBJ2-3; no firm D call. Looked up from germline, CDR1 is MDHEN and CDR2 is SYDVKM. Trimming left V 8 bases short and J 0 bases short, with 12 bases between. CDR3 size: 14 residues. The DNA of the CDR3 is TGTGCCAGCCCCCACGAGCCTAGCACAGATACGCAGTATTTT. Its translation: CASPHEPSTDTQYF.

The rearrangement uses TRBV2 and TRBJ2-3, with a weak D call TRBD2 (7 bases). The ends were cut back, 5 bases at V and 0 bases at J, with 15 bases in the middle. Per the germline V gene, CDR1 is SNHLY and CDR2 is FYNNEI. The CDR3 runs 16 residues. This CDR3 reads CASSLLGGLSTDTQYF. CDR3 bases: TGTGCCAGCAGTCTCTTGGGGGGGCTAAGCACAGATACGCAGTATTTT.

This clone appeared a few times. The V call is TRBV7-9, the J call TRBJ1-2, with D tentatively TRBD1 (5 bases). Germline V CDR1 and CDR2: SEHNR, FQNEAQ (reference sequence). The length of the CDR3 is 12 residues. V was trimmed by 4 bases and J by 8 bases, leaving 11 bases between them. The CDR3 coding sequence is TGTGCCAGCAGCTACGGGGCCGACGGCTACACCTTC. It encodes CASSYGADGYTF.

The CDR3 nucleotides are TGTGCCAGCAGCCCCCAGGGGGCGGCTTATGGCTACACCTTC. This sequence encodes CASSPQGAAYGYTF. The chain joins TRBV9 to TRBJ1-2, with 8 nucleotides matching TRBD1. CDR3 length equals 14 residues. V lost 4 bases, J lost 5 bases, and 7 bases stayed unmatched. The germline CDR1 and CDR2 sequences are SGDLS and YYNGEE.

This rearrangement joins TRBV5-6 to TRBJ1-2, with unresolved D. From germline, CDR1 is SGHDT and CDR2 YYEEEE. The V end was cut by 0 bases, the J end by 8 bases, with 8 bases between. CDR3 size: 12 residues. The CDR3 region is CASSLGPRGYTF. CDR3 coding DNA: TGTGCCAGCAGCTTGGGGCCCAGGGGCTACACCTTC.

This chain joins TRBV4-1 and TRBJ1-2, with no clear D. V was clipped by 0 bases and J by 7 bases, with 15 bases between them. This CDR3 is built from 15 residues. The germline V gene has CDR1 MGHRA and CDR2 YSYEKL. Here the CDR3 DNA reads TGCGCCAGCAGCCAAGAGGTGACCCCACTGGGTGGCTACACCTTC. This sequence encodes CASSQEVTPLGGYTF.

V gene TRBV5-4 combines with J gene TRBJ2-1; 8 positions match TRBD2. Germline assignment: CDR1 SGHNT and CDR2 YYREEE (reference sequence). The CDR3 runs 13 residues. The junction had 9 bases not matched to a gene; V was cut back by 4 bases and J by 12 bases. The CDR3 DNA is TGTGCCAGCAGCACTCCGGGGGGGGATGGGCAGTTCTTC. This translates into CASSTPGGDGQFF.

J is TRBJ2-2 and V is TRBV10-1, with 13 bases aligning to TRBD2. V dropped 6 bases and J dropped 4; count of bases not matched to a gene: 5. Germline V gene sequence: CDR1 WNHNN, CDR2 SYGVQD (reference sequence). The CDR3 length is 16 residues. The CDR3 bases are TGCGCCAGCAGCTCGGGACTAGCGGGGTGCACCGGGGAGCTGTTTTTT. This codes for CASSSGLAGCTGELFF.

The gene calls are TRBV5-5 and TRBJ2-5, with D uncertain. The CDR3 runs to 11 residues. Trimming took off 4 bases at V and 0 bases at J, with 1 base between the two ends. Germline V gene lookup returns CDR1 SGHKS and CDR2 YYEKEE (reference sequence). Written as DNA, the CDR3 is TGTGCCAGCAGCGACCAAGAGACCCAGTACTTC. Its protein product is CASSDQETQYF.